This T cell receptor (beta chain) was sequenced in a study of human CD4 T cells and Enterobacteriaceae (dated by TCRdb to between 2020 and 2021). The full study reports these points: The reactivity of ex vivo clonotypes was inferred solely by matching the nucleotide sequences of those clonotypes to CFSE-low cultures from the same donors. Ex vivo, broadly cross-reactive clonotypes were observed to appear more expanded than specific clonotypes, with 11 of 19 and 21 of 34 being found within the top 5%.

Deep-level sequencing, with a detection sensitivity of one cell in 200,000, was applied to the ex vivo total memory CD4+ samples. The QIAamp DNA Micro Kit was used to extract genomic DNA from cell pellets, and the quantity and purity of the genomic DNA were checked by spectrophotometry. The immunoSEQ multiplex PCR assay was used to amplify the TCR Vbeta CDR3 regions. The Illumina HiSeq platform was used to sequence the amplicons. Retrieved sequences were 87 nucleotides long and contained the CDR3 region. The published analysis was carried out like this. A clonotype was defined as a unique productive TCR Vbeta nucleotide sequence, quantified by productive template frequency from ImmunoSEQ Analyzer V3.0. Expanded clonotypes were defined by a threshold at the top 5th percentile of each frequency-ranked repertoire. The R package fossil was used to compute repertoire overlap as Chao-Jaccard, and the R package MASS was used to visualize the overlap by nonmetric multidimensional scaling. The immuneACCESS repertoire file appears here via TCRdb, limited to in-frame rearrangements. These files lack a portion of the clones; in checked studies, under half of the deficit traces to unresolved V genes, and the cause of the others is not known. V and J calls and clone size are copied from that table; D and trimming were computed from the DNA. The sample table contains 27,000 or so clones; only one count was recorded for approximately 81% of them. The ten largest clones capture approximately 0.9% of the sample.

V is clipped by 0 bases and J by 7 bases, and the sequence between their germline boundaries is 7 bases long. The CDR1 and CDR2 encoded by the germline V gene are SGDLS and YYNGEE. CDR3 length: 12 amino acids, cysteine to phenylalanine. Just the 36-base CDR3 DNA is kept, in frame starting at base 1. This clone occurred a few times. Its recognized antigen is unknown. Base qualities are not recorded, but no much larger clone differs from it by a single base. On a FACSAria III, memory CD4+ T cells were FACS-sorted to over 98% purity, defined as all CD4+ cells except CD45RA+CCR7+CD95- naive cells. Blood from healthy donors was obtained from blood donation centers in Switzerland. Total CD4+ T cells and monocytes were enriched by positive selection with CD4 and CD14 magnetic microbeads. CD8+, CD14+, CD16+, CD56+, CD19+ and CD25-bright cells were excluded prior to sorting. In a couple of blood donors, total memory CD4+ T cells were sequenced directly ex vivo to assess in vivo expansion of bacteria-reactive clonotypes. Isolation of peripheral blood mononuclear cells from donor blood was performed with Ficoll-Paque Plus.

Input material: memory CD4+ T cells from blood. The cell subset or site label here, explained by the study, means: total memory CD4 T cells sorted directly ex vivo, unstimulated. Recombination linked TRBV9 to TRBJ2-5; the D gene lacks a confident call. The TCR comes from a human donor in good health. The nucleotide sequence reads TGTGCCAGCAGCGTAGCCGACGGGACCCAGTACTTC. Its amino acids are CASSVADGTQYF.